This T cell receptor beta chain originates from a study of T cells in Graves' hyperthyroidism and ophthalmopathy. The diagnoses drew upon clinical symptoms, serum thyroxine and TRAb, thyroid ultrasound and orbital computed tomography. The CDR3 is made up of 16 amino acids. Germline V lookup: CDR1 DFQATT, CDR2 SNEGSKA (reference sequence). The junction had 12 bases not matched to a gene; V was cut back by 3 bases and J by 7 bases. It was RNA transcripts that yielded the amplified TCR beta CDR3 regions. HTBI primers were used for first-round RT-PCR of the TCR CDR3. TCRdb reanalysed the multiplex PCR reads using MiXCR and keeps one entry per CDR3 protein. The table has around 760,000 distinct CDR3 sequences, about a third seen once. This clonotype was seen more than once but under ten times.

The sample taken for sequencing was blood. This sequence joins TRBV20-1 and TRBJ1-6; 7 bases fit TRBD1. The origin of this receptor is a woman in her 40s with Graves' hyperthyroidism. Here the CDR3 DNA reads TGCAGTGCTAGGCGGCCCTACGGGACAGAAAATTCACCCCTCCACTTT. Protein: CSARRPYGTENSPLHF.